These 9 T cell receptor beta chains came from one sample sequenced in a study of blood T cell repertoires in COVID-19 (TCRdb year 2020). Libraries were made using the immunoSEQ multiplex PCR assay. TCRdb carries this immuneACCESS record with in-frame sequences only. Its versions omit some clonotypes, under half of them owing to an unresolved V gene in the studies checked, with the rest unexplained. The sample profile shows under 150,000 clones; approximately 80% of them were found once. The top ten clones comprise under 10% of the sample. Sequencing was carried out using peripheral blood. These receptors originate from a woman of 80 years or more in a cohort sampled during active or convalescent COVID-19.

The chain couples TRBV7-8 to TRBJ1-3; D is ambiguous. V lost 8 bases and J lost 4, with 18 bases in between. In germline, CDR1 is SGHVS, CDR2 FQNEAQ. The CDR3 runs 15 residues. As DNA, the CDR3 is TGTGCCAGCTATGAGTTCCTGAAGCTGGGAAACACCATATATTTT. Its protein is CASYEFLKLGNTIYF. The full variable domain, in which reference TRBV7-8 and TRBJ1-3 provide the parts outside the CDR3, is GAGVSQSPRYKVAKRGQDVALRCDPISGHVSLFWYQQALGQGPEFLTYFQNEAQLDKSGLPSDRFFAERPEGSVSTLKIQRTQQEDSAVYLCASYEFLKLGNTIYFGEGSWLTVV.

The J gene is TRBJ2-5, the V gene TRBV5-1; D perhaps matches TRBD2 (5 bases). Germline V gene sequence: CDR1 SGHRS, CDR2 YFSETQ. The CDR3 spans 14 residues. Trimming left V 0 bases short and J 5 bases short, with 11 bases between. In DNA, the CDR3 is TGCGCCAGCAGCTTGGTGCCGGGATCGGAGACCCAGTACTTC. Translation gives CASSLVPGSETQYF.

The V call is TRBV10-3, the J call TRBJ2-1, with a tentative D call TRBD1 (5 bases). The CDR3 has 17 amino acids. V dropped 2 bases and J dropped 7 bases, with 21 bases sitting between them. Germline V gene sequence: CDR1 ENHRY, CDR2 SYGVKD. The CDR3 sequence is CAISEPGGATYRNEQFF. The CDR3 DNA follows: TGTGCCATCAGTGAGCCAGGTGGGGCGACCTACAGGAATGAGCAGTTCTTC.

V is TRBV3-1 (or the pseudogene TRBV3-2) and J is TRBJ1-3; D remains ambiguous. Trimming took off 0 bases at V and 2 bases at J, with 8 bases between the two ends. Germline V gene sequence: CDR1 LGHDT, CDR2 YNNKEL (reference sequence). The CDR3 extends over 15 amino acids. The CDR3 bases are TGTGCCAGCAGCCAAGATAGATCTCCTGGAAACACCATATATTTT. It yields the protein CASSQDRSPGNTIYF.

This clone was observed many times. This rearrangement joins TRBV7-9 to TRBJ2-5; D is undetermined. The CDR3 length is 13 residues. V lost 8 bases, J lost 1 base, and 11 bases lay in between. Germline assignment: CDR1 SEHNR and CDR2 FQNEAQ (reference sequence). CDR3 amino acids: CASWRDTQETQYF. CDR3 bases: TGTGCCAGCTGGCGAGACACCCAAGAGACCCAGTACTTC.

The chain couples TRBV3-1 (or the pseudogene TRBV3-2) to TRBJ2-2, with 7 bases lining up with TRBD2. The V segment lost 2 bases and the J segment 6 bases; nucleotides outside the gene matches: 3. The germline gives CDR1 LGHDT, CDR2 YNNKEL (reference sequence). The CDR3 contains 14 residues. CDR3: CASSQREGSGELFF. CDR3 sequence (DNA): TGTGCCAGCAGCCAAAGGGAGGGCTCCGGGGAGCTGTTTTTT.

The chain joins TRBV2 to TRBJ2-5; possible D gene TRBD2, 5 bases. The germline gives CDR1 SNHLY, CDR2 FYNNEI. The ends were cut back, 8 bases at V and 5 bases at J, with 18 bases in the middle. The CDR3 covers 14 residues. The CDR3 DNA is TGTGCCAGCTCCTGGGCTAGCCGGTGGGAGACCCAGTACTTC. As protein: CASSWASRWETQYF. The entire variable domain, with the rest obtained from reference TRBV2 and TRBJ2-5, is as follows: EPEVTQTPSHQVTQMGQEVILRCVPISNHLYFYWYRQILGQKVEFLVSFYNNEISEKSEIFDDQFSVERPDGSNFTLKIRSTKLEDSAMYFCASSWASRWETQYFGPGTRLLVL.

The gene calls are TRBV7-3 and TRBJ2-7, with TRBD1 matching 7 bases. Germline lookup yields CDR1 SGHTA and CDR2 FQGTGA. V was pared by 5 bases and J by 0 bases, with 10 bases of the junction left unmatched. The CDR3 covers 16 residues. The CDR3 protein is CASSQRTGWSSYEQYV. DNA for the CDR3: TGTGCCAGCAGCCAAAGGACAGGCTGGAGCTCCTACGAGCAGTACGTC.

This clone was observed once. This chain uses TRBV6-8 with TRBJ2-5, with TRBD1 identical over 7 bases. Germline values: CDR1 MNHGY, CDR2 SAAAGT. V was clipped by 5 bases and J by 5 bases; unmatched bases: 11. The CDR3 extends over 15 amino acids. The DNA for the CDR3 is TGTGCCAGCAGTGCTCCGGGACAGTCGATGGAGACCCAGTACTTC. Translating gives CASSAPGQSMETQYF.